This is a list of T cell receptor beta chains from one sample in a study of breast tumors, draining lymph nodes, adjacent tissues. Each CDR3 protein is one row after TCRdb ran MiXCR on the multiplex PCR reads. Here the sample spans about 130,000 distinct CDR3 sequences, 21% being singletons. Sequencing input: axillary lymph node tissue. The origin of the receptors is a female donor with breast cancer. Some clones in this sample may be carry-over from other donors' samples. Each CDR3 is given without its conserved first and last residue. Each record gives: V gene, J gene, CDR3 length, CDR3 protein.

>TRBV5-1|TRBJ1-6|13
ASSLDGRVGSPLH
>TRBV28|TRBJ1-2|13
ASSPHGSIGYGYT
>TRBV10-1|TRBJ2-7|10
ASSESRDQQY
>TRBV19|TRBJ2-2|12
ASSIDRDTGELF
>TRBV30|TRBJ2-1|12
AWTNWDPYNEQF
>TRBV5-6|TRBJ1-3|13
ASSLYDHSGNAIY
>TRBV27|TRBJ2-7|13
ASSLLEGGGGRQY
>TRBV27|TRBJ2-7|11
ASSSGRTYEQY
>TRBV4-1|TRBJ2-2|16
ASSHLSGSVANTGELF
>TRBV30|TRBJ2-7|13
AWSGPGQGTYEQY
>TRBV7-2|TRBJ2-7|15
ASSSGLAGGPEYEQY